The present T cell receptor beta chain was sequenced within a study of blood T cell repertoires in COVID-19. Cohort 3 recovery required two negative PCRs, clearance, or symptom resolution. V lost 4 bases and J 0 bases, leaving 22 bases between the germline ends. Per the germline V gene, CDR1 is MDHEN and CDR2 is SYDVKM. CDR3 length: 19 amino acids. The assay was immunoSEQ multiplex PCR, and TCRdb's table has in-frame clones only and misses some. The sample includes 250,000 to 300,000 clones, about nine tenths of them seen just once. The sample taken for sequencing was PBMCs or T cells enriched from blood (not recorded which). This chain links TRBV28 with TRBJ1-5, with D perhaps TRBD1 (6 bases). This clonotype was obtained from a young man who had recovered from COVID-19. The CDR3 loop reads CASSSPPRDITYSNQPQHF. The CDR3 nucleotides are TGTGCCAGCAGTTCCCCTCCCCGGGACATAACATATAGCAATCAGCCCCAGCATTTT.